This T cell receptor (beta chain) was obtained from a study of OX40 agonist ivuxolimab in advanced cancers. Study-wide results and caveats: Both CD4+ and CD8+ T cell populations in blood had undergone clonal expansion by week 6 at 0.1 to 3.0 mg/kg. The antigens recognized by the expanded peripheral T cells, that is their antigen specificity, were not determined.

TCRdb's copy holds only in-frame clones and misses some; the assay was immunoSEQ multiplex PCR. The table has 33,000 or so clones, about 87% seen once. Worth noting for this clone: Its antigen is not identified.

The cohort excluded patients with autoimmune disease history or systemic immunosuppression. The CDR3 sequence is 16 residues long. V dropped 0 bases and J dropped 2 bases, with 13 bases sitting between them. Germline V gives CDR1 ENHRY, CDR2 SYGVKD. The clonotype originates from an adult with an advanced solid tumor such as melanoma, head and neck, liver or kidney cancer. Here the sequenced sample was CD4+ or CD8+ T cells sorted from blood, taken in a trial of the OX40 agonist ivuxolimab. The V and J genes are TRBV10-3 and TRBJ1-1; D may be TRBD1 (5 bases). This CDR3 reads CAISESAGTTNTEAFF. The CDR3 nucleotides read TGTGCCATCAGTGAGTCGGCCGGGACTACTAACACTGAAGCTTTCTTT.